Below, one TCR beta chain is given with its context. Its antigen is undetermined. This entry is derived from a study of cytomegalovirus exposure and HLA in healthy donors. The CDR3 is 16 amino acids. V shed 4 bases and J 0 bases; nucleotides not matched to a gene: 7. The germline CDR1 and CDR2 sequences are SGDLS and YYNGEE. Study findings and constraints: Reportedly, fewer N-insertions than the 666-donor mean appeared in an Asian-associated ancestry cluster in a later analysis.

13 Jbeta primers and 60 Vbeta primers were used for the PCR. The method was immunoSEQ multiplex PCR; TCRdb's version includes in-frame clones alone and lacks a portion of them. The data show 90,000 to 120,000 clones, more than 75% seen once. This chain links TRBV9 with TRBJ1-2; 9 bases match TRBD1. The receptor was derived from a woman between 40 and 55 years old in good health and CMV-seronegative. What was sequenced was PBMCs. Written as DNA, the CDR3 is TGTGCCAGCAGCTCAGGGGGGACAGGGACTAACTATGGCTACACCTTC. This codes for CASSSGGTGTNYGYTF.